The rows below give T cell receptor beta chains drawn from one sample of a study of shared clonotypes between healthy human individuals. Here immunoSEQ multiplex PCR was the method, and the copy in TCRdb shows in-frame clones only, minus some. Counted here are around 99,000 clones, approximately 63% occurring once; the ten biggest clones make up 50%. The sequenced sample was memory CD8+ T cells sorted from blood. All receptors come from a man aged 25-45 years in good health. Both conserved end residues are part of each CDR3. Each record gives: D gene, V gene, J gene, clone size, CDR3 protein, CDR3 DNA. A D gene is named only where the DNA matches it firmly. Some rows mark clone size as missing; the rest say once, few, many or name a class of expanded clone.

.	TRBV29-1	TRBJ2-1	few	CSAVKGVDEQFF	TGCAGCGCAGTCAAGGGCGTCGATGAGCAGTTCTTC
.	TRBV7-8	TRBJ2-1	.	CASSLVEYNEQFF	TGTGCCAGCAGCTTAGTAGAATACAATGAGCAGTTCTTC
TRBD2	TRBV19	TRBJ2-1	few	CASSTMTSGEQFF	TGTGCCAGTAGTACTATGACTAGCGGTGAGCAGTTCTTC
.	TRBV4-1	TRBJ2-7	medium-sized	CASSQELGALNYEQYF	TGCGCCAGCAGCCAAGAATTAGGGGCGCTTAATTACGAGCAGTACTTC
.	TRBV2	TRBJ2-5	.	CASTPSRETQYF	TGTGCCAGCACCCCCTCCCGGGAGACCCAGTACTTC
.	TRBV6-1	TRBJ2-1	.	CASDPGGTYNEQFF	TGTGCCAGCGATCCTGGGGGTACCTACAATGAGCAGTTCTTC
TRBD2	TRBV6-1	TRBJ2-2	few	CASSEYAGGTGELFF	TGTGCCAGCAGTGAATATGCGGGGGGTACCGGGGAGCTGTTTTTT
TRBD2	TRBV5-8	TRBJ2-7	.	CASSFPGTSAVYYEQYF	TGTGCCAGCAGCTTCCCTGGGACTAGCGCGGTCTACTACGAGCAGTACTTC
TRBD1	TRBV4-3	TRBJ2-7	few	CASSLGTGLSYEQYF	TGCGCCAGCAGCCTCGGGACAGGGTTATCGTACGAGCAGTACTTC
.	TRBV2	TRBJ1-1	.	CASSTAGLNTEAFF	TGTGCCAGCAGTACGGCAGGCCTGAACACTGAAGCTTTCTTT
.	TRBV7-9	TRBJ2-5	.	CASSNEQETQYF	TGTGCCAGCAGCAACGAACAAGAGACCCAGTACTTC
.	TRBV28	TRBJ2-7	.	CASSEGTGRGNYEQYF	TGTGCCAGCAGTGAAGGGACGGGAAGAGGGAACTACGAGCAGTACTTC
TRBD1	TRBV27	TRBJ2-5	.	CASSPGTGLLATQYF	TGTGCCAGCAGTCCAGGGACAGGGCTGTTGGCGACCCAGTACTTC
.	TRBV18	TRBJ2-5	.	CASSPGETQYF	TGTGCCAGCTCACCGGGAGAGACCCAGTACTTC
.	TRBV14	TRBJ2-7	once	CASSQVFDNPEQYF	TGTGCCAGCAGCCAAGTGTTTGACAACCCCGAGCAGTACTTC
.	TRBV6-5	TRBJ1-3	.	CASSSRGVNTIYF	TGTGCCAGCAGCAGTCGGGGGGTTAACACCATATATTTT
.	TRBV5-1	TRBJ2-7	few	CASSLFGPTYEQYF	TGCGCCAGCAGCTTGTTTGGTCCTACCTACGAGCAGTACTTC
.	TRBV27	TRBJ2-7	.	CASSLSVGDRSYEQYF	TGTGCCAGCAGTTTATCGGTCGGTGACAGATCCTACGAGCAGTACTTC
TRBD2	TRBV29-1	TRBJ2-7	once	CSVAASGYEQYF	TGCAGCGTTGCGGCTAGCGGCTACGAGCAGTACTTC
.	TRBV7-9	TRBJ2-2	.	CASSPILLGSGELFF	TGTGCCAGCAGCCCAATCCTTTTGGGTTCTGGGGAGCTGTTTTTT
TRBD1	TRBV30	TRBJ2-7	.	CAWTPRDRGSYEQYF	TGTGCCTGGACACCACGGGACAGGGGTTCCTACGAGCAGTACTTC
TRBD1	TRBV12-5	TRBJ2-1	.	CASGLPTGLGNEQFF	TGTGCTAGTGGTTTGCCGACAGGGCTCGGGAATGAGCAGTTCTTC
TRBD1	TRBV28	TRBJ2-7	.	CAVHRGPTPYEQYF	TGTGCCGTCCACAGGGGGCCCACACCCTACGAGCAGTACTTC
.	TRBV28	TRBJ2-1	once	CANGRRYTNEQFF	TGTGCCAACGGACGGAGATACACCAATGAGCAGTTCTTC
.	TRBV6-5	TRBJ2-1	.	CASSYDLYNEQFF	TGTGCCAGCAGTTACGACCTCTACAATGAGCAGTTCTTC
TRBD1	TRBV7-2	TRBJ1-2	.	CASSRMGDRGGYTF	TGTGCCAGCAGCCGTATGGGGGACAGGGGAGGCTACACCTTC
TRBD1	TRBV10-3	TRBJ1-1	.	CAIKSGQDVNTEAFF	TGTGCCATCAAATCGGGACAGGATGTGAACACTGAAGCTTTCTTT
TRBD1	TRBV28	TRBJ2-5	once	CASTQGASIMTQYF	TGTGCCAGCACCCAGGGGGCGAGTATCATGACCCAGTACTTC
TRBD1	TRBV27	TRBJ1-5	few	CASGTGGNQPQHF	TGTGCCAGCGGGACAGGGGGAAATCAGCCCCAGCATTTT
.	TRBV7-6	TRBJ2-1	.	CASSLSWGAHNEQFF	TGTGCCAGCAGCTTATCCTGGGGTGCCCACAATGAGCAGTTCTTC
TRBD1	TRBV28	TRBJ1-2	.	CASTLTGTGHNYGYTF	TGTGCCAGCACCCTGACCGGGACAGGGCACAACTATGGCTACACCTTC
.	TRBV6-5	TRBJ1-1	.	CASSPQGNTEAFF	TGTGCCAGCAGCCCACAGGGGAACACTGAAGCTTTCTTT
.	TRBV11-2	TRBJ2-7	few	CASSLGGGNRQYF	TGTGCCAGCAGCTTAGGGGGAGGTAACCGGCAGTACTTC
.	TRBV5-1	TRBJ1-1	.	CASSLSKQGFTEAFF	TGCGCCAGCAGCTTGTCTAAACAGGGTTTCACTGAAGCTTTCTTT
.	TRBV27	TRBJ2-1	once	CASSSPGPGGSEQFF	TGTGCCAGCAGTTCCCCCGGGCCGGGTGGAAGTGAGCAGTTCTTC
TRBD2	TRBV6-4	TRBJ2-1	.	CASATSGSHNEQFF	TGTGCCAGCGCGACTAGCGGGAGCCACAATGAGCAGTTCTTC
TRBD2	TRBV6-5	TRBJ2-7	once	CASSSPGLAYEQYF	TGTGCCAGCAGTAGCCCGGGACTAGCGTACGAGCAGTACTTC
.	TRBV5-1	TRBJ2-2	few	CASSPRGGGLATGELFF	TGCGCCAGCAGCCCCCGGGGAGGGGGCTTGGCTACCGGGGAGCTGTTTTTT
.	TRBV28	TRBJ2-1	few	CASSFRAGNEQFF	TGTGCCAGCAGTTTCCGGGCAGGCAATGAGCAGTTCTTC
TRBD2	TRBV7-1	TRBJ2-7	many	CASSLDLAGFEQYF	TGTGCCAGCAGCTTAGACCTAGCGGGATTCGAGCAGTACTTC
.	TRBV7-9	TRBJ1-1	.	CASTLGRNTEAFF	TGTGCCAGCACCCTAGGACGTAACACTGAAGCTTTCTTT
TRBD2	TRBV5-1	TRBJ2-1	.	CASSLAGGSNYNEQFF	TGCGCCAGCAGCTTGGCTGGCGGGAGTAATTACAATGAGCAGTTCTTC
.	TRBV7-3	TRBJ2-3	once	CASSPGGSTDTQYF	TGTGCCAGCAGCCCGGGCGGGAGCACAGATACGCAGTATTTT
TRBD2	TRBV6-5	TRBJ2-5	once	CASSYTAGGAETQYF	TGTGCCAGCAGTTACACGGCGGGAGGGGCAGAGACCCAGTACTTC
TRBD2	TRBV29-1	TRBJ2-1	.	CSVESLAVGLGEQFF	TGCAGCGTTGAATCACTAGCGGTGGGTTTGGGTGAGCAGTTCTTC
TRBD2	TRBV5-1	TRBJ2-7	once	CASRTSGSNNEQYF	TGCGCCAGCCGGACTAGCGGGAGTAACAACGAGCAGTACTTC
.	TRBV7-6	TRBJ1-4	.	CASSLRSGGEHEKLFF	TGTGCCAGCAGCTTAAGGTCGGGTGGGGAACATGAAAAACTGTTTTTT